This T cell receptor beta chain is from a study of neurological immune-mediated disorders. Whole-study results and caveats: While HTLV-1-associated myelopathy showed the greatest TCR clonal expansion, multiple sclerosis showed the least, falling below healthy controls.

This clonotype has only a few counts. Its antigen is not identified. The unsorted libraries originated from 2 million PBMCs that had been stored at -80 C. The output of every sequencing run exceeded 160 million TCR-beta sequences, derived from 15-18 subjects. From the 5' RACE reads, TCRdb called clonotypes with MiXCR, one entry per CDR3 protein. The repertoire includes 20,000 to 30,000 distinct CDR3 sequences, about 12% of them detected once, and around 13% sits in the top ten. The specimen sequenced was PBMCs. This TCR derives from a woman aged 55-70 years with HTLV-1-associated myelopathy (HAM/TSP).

CDR3 in DNA: TGCAGTGCTAGTATAGGACGACGGGTCGCAGATACGCAGTATTTT. Translation: CSASIGRRVADTQYF. This chain joins TRBV20-1 and TRBJ2-3; D remains ambiguous. The CDR3 has 15 amino acids. The V end lost 3 bases, the J end lost 4 bases, and 17 bases lay between the germline ends. Germline assignment: CDR1 DFQATT and CDR2 SNEGSKA (reference sequence).